This is a list of T cell receptor beta chains from one sample in a study of T cells in Graves' hyperthyroidism and ophthalmopathy. TCRdb passed the multiplex PCR reads through MiXCR, listing each CDR3 protein once. Of about 200,000 distinct CDR3 sequences in the sample, less than 20% were seen once. Sequenced sample: blood. Receptors were obtained from a woman between 45 and 60 years old with Graves' hyperthyroidism. CDR3s include the opening cysteine and the closing phenylalanine or tryptophan. D genes are given only for firm matches.

J: TRBJ2-7; V: TRBV5-1; D: .; CDR3: CASRIRTGLSYEQYF
J: TRBJ2-7; V: TRBV28; D: .; CDR3: CASSPLGKGGWYEQYF
J: TRBJ1-6; V: TRBV20-1; D: TRBD1; CDR3: CSARDLGQGDNSPLHF
J: TRBJ2-7; V: TRBV6-1; D: .; CDR3: CASSELGSSYEQYF
J: TRBJ2-4; V: TRBV11-2; D: TRBD1; CDR3: CASSPGQGGTKNIQYF
J: TRBJ2-1; V: TRBV20-1; D: TRBD2; CDR3: CSARDPLAGGLSYNEQFF
J: TRBJ1-1; V: TRBV4-2; D: .; CDR3: CASSQGLGFTEAFF
J: TRBJ1-2; V: TRBV12-3/TRBV12-4; D: .; CDR3: CASNNSPGHYYGYTF
J: TRBJ2-5; V: TRBV15; D: .; CDR3: CATSRDGGTQYF
J: TRBJ1-5; V: TRBV28; D: .; CDR3: CASSIINQPQHF
J: TRBJ1-3; V: TRBV5-6; D: .; CDR3: CASSLIGASSGNTIYF
J: TRBJ2-5; V: TRBV12-3/TRBV12-4; D: TRBD2; CDR3: CASSLRAGGSETQYF
J: TRBJ2-7; V: TRBV14; D: .; CDR3: CASSQDGQSSYEQYF
J: TRBJ2-2; V: TRBV6-1; D: TRBD1; CDR3: CASRGDRATGELFF
J: TRBJ2-2; V: TRBV7-3; D: .; CDR3: CASSRGGDTGELFF
J: TRBJ2-7; V: TRBV7-9; D: TRBD2; CDR3: CARVLAGEDYEQYF
J: TRBJ2-5; V: TRBV19; D: .; CDR3: CASSERVRRETQYF
J: TRBJ1-2; V: TRBV9; D: .; CDR3: CASSVDDGKFGYTF
J: TRBJ2-7; V: TRBV20-1; D: TRBD2; CDR3: CSASRLAGYEQYF
J: TRBJ2-1; V: TRBV5-1; D: TRBD1; CDR3: CASSLDTGGPYNEQFF